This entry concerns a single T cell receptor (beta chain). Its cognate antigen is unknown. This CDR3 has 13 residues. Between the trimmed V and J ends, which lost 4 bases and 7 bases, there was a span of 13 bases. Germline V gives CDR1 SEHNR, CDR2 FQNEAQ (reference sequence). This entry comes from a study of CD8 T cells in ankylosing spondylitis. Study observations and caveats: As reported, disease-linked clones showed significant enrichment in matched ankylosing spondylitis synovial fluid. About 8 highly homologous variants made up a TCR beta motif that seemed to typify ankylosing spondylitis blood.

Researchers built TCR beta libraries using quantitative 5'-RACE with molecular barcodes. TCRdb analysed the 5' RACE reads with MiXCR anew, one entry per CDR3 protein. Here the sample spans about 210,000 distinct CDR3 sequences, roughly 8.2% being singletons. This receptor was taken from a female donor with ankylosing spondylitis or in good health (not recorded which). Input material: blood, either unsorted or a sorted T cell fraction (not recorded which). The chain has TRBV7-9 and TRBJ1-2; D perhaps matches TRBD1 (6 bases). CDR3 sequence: CASSYRARSGYTF. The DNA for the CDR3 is TGTGCCAGCAGCTACAGGGCCCGGAGTGGCTACACCTTC.